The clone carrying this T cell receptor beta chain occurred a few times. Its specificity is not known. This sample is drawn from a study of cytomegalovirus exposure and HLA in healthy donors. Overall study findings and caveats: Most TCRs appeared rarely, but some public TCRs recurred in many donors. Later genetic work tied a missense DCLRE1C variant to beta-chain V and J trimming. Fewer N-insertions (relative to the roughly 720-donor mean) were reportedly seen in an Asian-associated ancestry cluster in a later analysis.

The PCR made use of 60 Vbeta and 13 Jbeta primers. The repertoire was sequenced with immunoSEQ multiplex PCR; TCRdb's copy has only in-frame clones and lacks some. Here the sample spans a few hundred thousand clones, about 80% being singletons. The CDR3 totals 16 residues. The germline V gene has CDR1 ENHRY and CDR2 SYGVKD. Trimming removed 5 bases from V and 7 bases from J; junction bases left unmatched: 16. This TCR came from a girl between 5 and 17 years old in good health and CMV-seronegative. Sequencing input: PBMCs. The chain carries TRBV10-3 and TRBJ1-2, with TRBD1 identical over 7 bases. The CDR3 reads CAISINRGGLQVGYTF. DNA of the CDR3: TGTGCCATCAGTATTAACAGGGGAGGTCTACAAGTTGGCTACACCTTC.